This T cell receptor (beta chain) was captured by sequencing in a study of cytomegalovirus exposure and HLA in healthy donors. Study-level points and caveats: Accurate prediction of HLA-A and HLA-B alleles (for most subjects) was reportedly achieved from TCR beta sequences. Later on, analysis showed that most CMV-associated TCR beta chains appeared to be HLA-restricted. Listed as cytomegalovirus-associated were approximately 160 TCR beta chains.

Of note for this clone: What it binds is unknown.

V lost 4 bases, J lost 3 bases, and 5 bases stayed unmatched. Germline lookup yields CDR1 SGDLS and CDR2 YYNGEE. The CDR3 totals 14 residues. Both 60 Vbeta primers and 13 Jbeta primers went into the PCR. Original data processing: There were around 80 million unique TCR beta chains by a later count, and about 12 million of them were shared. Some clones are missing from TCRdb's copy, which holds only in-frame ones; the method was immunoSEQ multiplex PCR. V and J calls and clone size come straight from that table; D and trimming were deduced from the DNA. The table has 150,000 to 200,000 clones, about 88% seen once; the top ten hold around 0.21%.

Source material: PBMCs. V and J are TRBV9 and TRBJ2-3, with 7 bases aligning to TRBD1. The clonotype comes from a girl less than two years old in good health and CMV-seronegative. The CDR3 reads CASSKPGQTDTQYF. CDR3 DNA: TGTGCCAGCAGCAAACCGGGACAGACAGATACGCAGTATTTT.